These T cell receptor beta chains were read from a single sample in a study of T cells in Graves' hyperthyroidism and ophthalmopathy. TCRdb called the multiplex PCR reads again in MiXCR, with one record for every CDR3 protein. The data show 350,000 to 400,000 distinct CDR3 sequences, about 20% seen once. The material sequenced was blood. These TCRs come from a woman younger than 35 with Graves' hyperthyroidism. Each CDR3 is given with its conserved first and last residue. A D gene is named only where the DNA matches it firmly. The size entry is marked missing in some rows and otherwise reads once, few, many or a size class.

TRBV29-1	many	-	TRBJ2-7	CSVPGGSSYEQYF	TGCAGCGTTCCGGGGGGCAGCTCCTACGAGCAGTACTTC
TRBV2	many	-	TRBJ2-2	CASSTRTGNGELFF	TGTGCCAGCAGTACGAGGACTGGCAACGGGGAGCTGTTTTTT
TRBV18	-	-	TRBJ2-5	CASSPTTEQTGGETQYF	TGTGCCAGCTCACCAACGACAGAACAAACTGGGGGAGAGACCCAGTACTTC
TRBV6-5	many	TRBD1	TRBJ1-2	CASSSGGGYGYTF	TGTGCCAGCAGTTCAGGGGGCGGCTATGGCTACACCTTC
TRBV5-1	many	TRBD1	TRBJ1-2	CASSGRTGTYLANYGYTF	TGCGCCAGCAGCGGACGGACAGGCACCTACTTAGCTAACTATGGCTACACCTTC
TRBV6-1	-	TRBD1	TRBJ2-4	CASKRQGLNIKYF	TGTGCCAGCAAGCGACAGGGTCTAAACATTAAGTACTTC
TRBV2	many	-	TRBJ1-5	CASSFRARNQPQHF	TGTGCCAGCAGCTTCCGGGCCCGCAATCAGCCCCAGCATTTT
TRBV28	many	-	TRBJ2-7	CASRGALDEQYF	TGTGCCAGCAGGGGGGCCCTTGACGAGCAGTACTTC
TRBV7-8	many	-	TRBJ1-1	CASSLTIPRDTEAFF	TGTGCCAGCAGCCTAACGATACCACGAGACACTGAAGCTTTCTTT
TRBV28	many	-	TRBJ1-2	CASSLNRDGYTF	TGTGCCAGCAGTTTAAACCGGGATGGCTACACCTTC
TRBV7-7	many	-	TRBJ2-2	CASSQSQGAAGELFF	TGTGCTAGCAGCCAAAGTCAAGGGGCGGCCGGGGAGCTGTTTTTT
TRBV5-1	-	TRBD2	TRBJ2-3	CASSPTSGGPTDTQYF	TGCGCCAGCAGCCCTACTAGCGGGGGGCCCACAGATACGCAGTATTTT
TRBV5-8	-	-	TRBJ2-5	CASSSDPYQETQYF	TGTGCCAGCAGCTCCGATCCGTACCAAGAGACCCAGTACTTC
TRBV12-3/TRBV12-4	few	TRBD1	TRBJ2-2	CASRDRGGGTGELFF	TGTGCCAGCAGGGACAGGGGGGGGGGCACCGGGGAGCTGTTTTTT
TRBV18	-	TRBD1	TRBJ1-2	CASSPDRDHGYTF	TGTGCCAGCTCTCCAGACAGGGATCATGGCTACACCTTC
TRBV28	-	-	TRBJ1-2	CASSPPERYYGYTF	TGTGCCAGCAGTCCCCCTGAGCGGTACTATGGCTACACCTTC
TRBV7-9	many	-	TRBJ1-1	CASASRQGRTEAFF	TGTGCCAGCGCCTCACGCCAGGGGCGGACTGAAGCTTTCTTT
TRBV27	many	-	TRBJ1-2	CASSPTYARGLNYGYTF	TGTGCCAGCAGTCCGACTTATGCACGGGGCCTCAACTATGGCTACACCTTC
TRBV20-1	many	-	TRBJ2-7	CSGYRVEAYEQYF	TGCAGTGGATACAGGGTAGAGGCGTACGAGCAGTACTTC
TRBV20-1	many	-	TRBJ2-7	CSARDGGAYEQYF	TGCAGCGCTAGGGACGGCGGAGCCTACGAGCAGTACTTC
TRBV6-1	-	-	TRBJ2-4	CATYLPMAKNIKYF	TGTGCCACCTACCTGCCCATGGCCAAAAACATTAAGTACTTC
TRBV6-1	many	-	TRBJ2-2	CASTQMSLGTGELFF	TGTGCCAGCACCCAGATGAGTTTGGGTACCGGGGAGCTGTTTTTT
TRBV12-3/TRBV12-4	many	TRBD1	TRBJ2-7	CASSPDRGNSYEQYF	TGTGCCAGCAGTCCTGACAGGGGGAACTCCTACGAGCAGTACTTC
TRBV4-1	few	TRBD1	TRBJ2-7	CASSQEKRQGINEQYF	TGCGCCAGCAGCCAAGAGAAAAGACAGGGGATTAACGAGCAGTACTTC
TRBV7-3	many	-	TRBJ1-2	CASSQGRDHYGYTF	TGTGCCAGCAGCCAGGGCAGGGACCACTATGGCTACACCTTC
TRBV12-3/TRBV12-4	many	-	TRBJ2-7	CASSPSRVFSYEQYF	TGTGCCAGCAGCCCCTCTCGGGTGTTCTCCTACGAGCAGTACTTC
TRBV7-6	-	-	TRBJ2-5	CASSLAPGPQETQYF	TGTGCCAGCAGCTTAGCGCCAGGGCCCCAAGAGACCCAGTACTTC
TRBV12-3/TRBV12-4	many	TRBD1	TRBJ1-1	CATDRESNTEAFF	TGTGCCACTGACAGGGAGTCGAACACTGAAGCTTTCTTT
TRBV12-3/TRBV12-4	many	-	TRBJ2-7	CASSLTARFYEQYF	TGTGCCAGCAGTTTAACCGCCAGGTTCTACGAGCAGTACTTC
TRBV6-2/TRBV6-3	many	-	TRBJ1-5	CASSWFLGNQPQHF	TGTGCCAGCAGTTGGTTCTTGGGCAATCAGCCCCAGCATTTT
TRBV9	-	-	TRBJ2-7	CASSHEGLTYEQYF	TGTGCCAGCAGCCATGAGGGGCTTACCTACGAGCAGTACTTC
TRBV9	many	-	TRBJ1-1	CATSRNRNTEAFF	TGTGCCACCTCTAGGAATCGGAACACTGAAGCTTTCTTT
TRBV6-5	many	TRBD1	TRBJ2-5	CASSWDRGPGETQYF	TGTGCCAGCAGTTGGGACAGGGGGCCGGGGGAGACCCAGTACTTC
TRBV30	many	-	TRBJ1-2	CAWSRQGNGYTF	TGTGCCTGGAGCCGCCAGGGGAATGGCTACACCTTC
TRBV6-1	many	TRBD1	TRBJ1-5	CASYTGPQGGQPQHF	TGTGCCAGCTACACAGGGCCCCAGGGGGGTCAGCCCCAGCATTTT
TRBV6-4	many	-	TRBJ1-1	CASRRFGGWTQVTEAFF	TGTGCCAGCAGACGCTTCGGGGGATGGACGCAGGTTACTGAAGCTTTCTTT
TRBV7-3	many	-	TRBJ1-1	CASSLLPGSGTEAFF	TGTGCCAGCAGCTTACTCCCAGGCTCGGGCACTGAAGCTTTCTTT